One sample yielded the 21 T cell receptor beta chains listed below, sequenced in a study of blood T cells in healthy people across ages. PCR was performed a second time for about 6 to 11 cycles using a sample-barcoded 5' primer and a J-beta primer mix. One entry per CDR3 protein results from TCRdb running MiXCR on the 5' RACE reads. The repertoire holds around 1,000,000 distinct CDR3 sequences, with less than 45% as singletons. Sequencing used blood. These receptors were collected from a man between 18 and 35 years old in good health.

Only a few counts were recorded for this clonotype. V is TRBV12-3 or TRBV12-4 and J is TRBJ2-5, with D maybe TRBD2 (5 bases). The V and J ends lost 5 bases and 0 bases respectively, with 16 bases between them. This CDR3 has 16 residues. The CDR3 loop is CASSHPGRTYQETQYF. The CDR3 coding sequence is TGTGCCAGCAGTCACCCGGGAAGGACGTACCAAGAGACCCAGTACTTC.

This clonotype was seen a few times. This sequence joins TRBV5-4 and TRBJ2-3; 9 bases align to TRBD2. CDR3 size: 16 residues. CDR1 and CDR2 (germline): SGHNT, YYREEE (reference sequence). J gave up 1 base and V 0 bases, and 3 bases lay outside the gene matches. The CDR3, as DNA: TGTGCCAGCAGCTTGGTAGCGGGGGTCCGCACAGATACGCAGTATTTT. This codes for CASSLVAGVRTDTQYF.

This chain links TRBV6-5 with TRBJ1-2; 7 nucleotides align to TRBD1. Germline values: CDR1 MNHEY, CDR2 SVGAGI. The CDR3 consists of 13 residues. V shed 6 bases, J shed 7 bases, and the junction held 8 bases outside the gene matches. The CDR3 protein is CASSRGQSSGYTF. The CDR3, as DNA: TGTGCCAGCAGCAGGGGACAGTCAAGTGGCTACACCTTC.

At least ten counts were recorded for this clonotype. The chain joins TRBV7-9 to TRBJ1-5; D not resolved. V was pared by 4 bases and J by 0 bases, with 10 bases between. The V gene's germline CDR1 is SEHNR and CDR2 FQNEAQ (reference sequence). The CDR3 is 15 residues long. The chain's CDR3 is CASSSTVYSNQPQHF. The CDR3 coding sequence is TGTGCCAGCAGCTCGACGGTCTATAGCAATCAGCCCCAGCATTTT.

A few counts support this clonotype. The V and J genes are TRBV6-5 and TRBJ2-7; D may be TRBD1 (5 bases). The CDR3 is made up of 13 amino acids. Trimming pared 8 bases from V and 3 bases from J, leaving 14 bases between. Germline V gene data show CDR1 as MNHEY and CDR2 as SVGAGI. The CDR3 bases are TGTGCCAGCGGTACTACAGGAGTCTACGAGCAGTACTTC. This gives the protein CASGTTGVYEQYF.

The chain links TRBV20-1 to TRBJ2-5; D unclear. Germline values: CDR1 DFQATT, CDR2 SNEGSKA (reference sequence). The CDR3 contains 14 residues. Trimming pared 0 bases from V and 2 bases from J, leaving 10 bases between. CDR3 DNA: TGCAGTGCTAGAGATCAAGGTCCTCAAGAGACCCAGTACTTC. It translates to CSARDQGPQETQYF.

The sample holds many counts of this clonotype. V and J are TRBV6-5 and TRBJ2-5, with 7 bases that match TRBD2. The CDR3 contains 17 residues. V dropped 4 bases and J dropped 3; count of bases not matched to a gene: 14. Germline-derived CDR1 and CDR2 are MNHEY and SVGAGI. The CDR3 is CASSSPWLAAEKETQYF. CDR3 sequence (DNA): TGTGCCAGCAGTTCCCCCTGGCTAGCGGCGGAAAAAGAGACCCAGTACTTC.

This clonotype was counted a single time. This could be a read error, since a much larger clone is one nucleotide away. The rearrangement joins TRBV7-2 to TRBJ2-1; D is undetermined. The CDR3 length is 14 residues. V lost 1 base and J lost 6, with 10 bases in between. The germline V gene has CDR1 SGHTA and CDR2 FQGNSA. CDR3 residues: CASSLVEALNEQFF. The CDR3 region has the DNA TGTGCCAGCAGCTTAGTCGAGGCTCTCAATGAGCAGTTCTTC.

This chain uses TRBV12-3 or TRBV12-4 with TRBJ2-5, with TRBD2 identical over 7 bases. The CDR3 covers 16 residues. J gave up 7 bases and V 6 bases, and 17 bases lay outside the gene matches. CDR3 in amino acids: CASSRKGGLEGPTQYF. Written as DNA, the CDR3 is TGTGCCAGCAGCCGTAAGGGCGGACTAGAAGGGCCGACCCAGTACTTC.

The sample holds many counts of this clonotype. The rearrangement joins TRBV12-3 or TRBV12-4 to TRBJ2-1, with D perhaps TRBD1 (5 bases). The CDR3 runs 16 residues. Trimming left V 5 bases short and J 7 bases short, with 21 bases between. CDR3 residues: CASSVGTDNSVNEQFF. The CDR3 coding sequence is TGTGCCAGCAGTGTGGGTACGGACAATTCGGTAAATGAGCAGTTCTTC.

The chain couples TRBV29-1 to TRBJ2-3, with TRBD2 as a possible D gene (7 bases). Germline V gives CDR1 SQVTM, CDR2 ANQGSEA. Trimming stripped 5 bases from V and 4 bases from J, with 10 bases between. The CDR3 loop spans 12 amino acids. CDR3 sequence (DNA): TGCAGCGTTTGGGGGGGCGCAGATACGCAGTATTTT. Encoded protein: CSVWGGADTQYF.

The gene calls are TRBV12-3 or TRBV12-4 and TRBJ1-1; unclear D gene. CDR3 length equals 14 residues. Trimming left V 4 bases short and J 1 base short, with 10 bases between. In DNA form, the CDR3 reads TGTGCCAGCAGTTCGACAAACGGGAACACTGAAGCTTTCTTT. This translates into CASSSTNGNTEAFF.

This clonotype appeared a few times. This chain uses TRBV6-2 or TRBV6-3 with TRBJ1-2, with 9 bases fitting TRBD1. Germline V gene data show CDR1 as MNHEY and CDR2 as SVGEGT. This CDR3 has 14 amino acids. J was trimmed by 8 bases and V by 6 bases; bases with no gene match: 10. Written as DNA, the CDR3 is TGTGCCAGCAGCTTATCCCGGACAGGGGAAGGCTACACCTTC. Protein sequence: CASSLSRTGEGYTF.

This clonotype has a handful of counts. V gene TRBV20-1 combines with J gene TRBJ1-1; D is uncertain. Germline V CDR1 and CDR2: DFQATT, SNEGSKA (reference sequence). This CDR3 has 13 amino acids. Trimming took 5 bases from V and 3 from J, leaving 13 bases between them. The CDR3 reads CSAYSAGYTEAFF. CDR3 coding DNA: TGCAGTGCTTACTCGGCTGGATACACTGAAGCTTTCTTT.

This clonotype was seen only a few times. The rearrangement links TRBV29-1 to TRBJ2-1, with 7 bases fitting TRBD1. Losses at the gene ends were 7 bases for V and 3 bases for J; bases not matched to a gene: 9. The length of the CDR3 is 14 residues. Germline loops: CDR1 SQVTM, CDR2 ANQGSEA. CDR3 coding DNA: TGCAGCGCCCCCTTGCAGGGGGTCTACAATGAGCAGTTCTTC. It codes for CSAPLQGVYNEQFF.

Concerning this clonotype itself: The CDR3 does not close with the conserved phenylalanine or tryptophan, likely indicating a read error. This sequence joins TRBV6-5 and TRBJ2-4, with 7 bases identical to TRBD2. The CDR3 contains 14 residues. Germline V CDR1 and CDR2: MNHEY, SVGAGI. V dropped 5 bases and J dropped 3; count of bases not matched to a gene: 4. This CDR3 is CASSPGGVKNIQYL. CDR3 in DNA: TGTGCCAGCAGTCCTGGGGGGGTCAAAAACATTCAGTACTTA.

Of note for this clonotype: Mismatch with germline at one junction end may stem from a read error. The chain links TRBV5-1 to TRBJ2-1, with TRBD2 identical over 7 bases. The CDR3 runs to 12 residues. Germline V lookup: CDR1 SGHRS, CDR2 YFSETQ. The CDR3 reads CVSSLRGNEQFF. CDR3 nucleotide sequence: TGCGTCAGCAGCTTGCGGGGGAATGAGCAGTTCTTC.

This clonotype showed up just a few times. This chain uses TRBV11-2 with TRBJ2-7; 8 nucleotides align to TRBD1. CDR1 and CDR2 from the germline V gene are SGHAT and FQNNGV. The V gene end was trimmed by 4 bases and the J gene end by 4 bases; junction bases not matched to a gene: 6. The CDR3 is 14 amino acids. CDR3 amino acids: CASSSWTGSYEQYF. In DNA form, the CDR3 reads TGTGCCAGCAGCTCCTGGACAGGGTCTTACGAGCAGTACTTC.

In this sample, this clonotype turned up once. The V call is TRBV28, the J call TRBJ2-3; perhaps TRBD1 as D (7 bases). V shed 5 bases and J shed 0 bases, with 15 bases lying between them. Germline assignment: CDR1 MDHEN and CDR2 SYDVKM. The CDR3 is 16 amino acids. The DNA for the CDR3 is TGTGCCAGCAGTATTGGAGGGGGCTATAGCACAGATACGCAGTATTTT. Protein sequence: CASSIGGGYSTDTQYF.

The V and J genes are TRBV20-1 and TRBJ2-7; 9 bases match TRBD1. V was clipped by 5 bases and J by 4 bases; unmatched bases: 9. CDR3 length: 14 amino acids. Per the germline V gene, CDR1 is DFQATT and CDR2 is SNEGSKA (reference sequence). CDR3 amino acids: CSALTGGRLYEQYF. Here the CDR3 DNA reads TGCAGTGCTTTAACAGGGGGCCGGCTTTACGAGCAGTACTTC.

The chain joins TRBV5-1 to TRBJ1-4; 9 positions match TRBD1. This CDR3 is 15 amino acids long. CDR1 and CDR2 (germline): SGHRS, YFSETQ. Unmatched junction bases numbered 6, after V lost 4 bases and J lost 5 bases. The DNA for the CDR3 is TGCGCCAGCAGCCAACAACAGGGGGCGAATGAAAAACTGTTTTTT. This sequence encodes CASSQQQGANEKLFF.